The 30 T cell receptor beta chains given below trace back to one sample, sequenced in a study. Tregs were sorted as CD4+CD25+CD127-/low cells. TCRdb called the 5' RACE reads again in MiXCR, with one record for every CDR3 protein. The sample contains approximately 9,800 distinct CDR3 sequences, 14% of which appear only once. The specimen sequenced was Tregs sorted from blood. These receptors all come from a female donor with breast cancer.

In its sample, this clonotype was seen many times. The V and J genes are TRBV5-1 and TRBJ2-1; TRBD1 agrees at 8 bases. CDR3 length: 15 residues. J lost 3 bases, V lost 7 bases, and 9 bases had no gene match. In germline, CDR1 is SGHRS, CDR2 YFSETQ. CDR3: CASAPETGVYNEQFF. The CDR3 DNA reads TGCGCCAGCGCCCCGGAGACAGGGGTCTACAATGAGCAGTTCTTC.

This clonotype ranks as medium-sized. The chain uses TRBV20-1 and TRBJ2-4; a possible D gene is TRBD1 (6 bases). The CDR3 is 13 amino acids. Per the germline V gene, CDR1 is DFQATT and CDR2 is SNEGSKA (reference sequence). V shed 7 bases and J shed 7 bases, with 17 bases lying between them. The CDR3 DNA reads TGCAGTGGGAACAGGGTGATGGAGAACATTCAGTACTTC. Protein sequence: CSGNRVMENIQYF.

This clonotype has a handful of counts. The J gene is TRBJ2-5, the V gene TRBV28; 9 positions match TRBD1. This CDR3 has 14 amino acids. V gave up 6 bases and J gave up 7 bases; unmatched junction bases: 9. Germline CDR1 is MDHEN and CDR2 is SYDVKM. This CDR3 reads CASSRDRALGTQYF. The CDR3 DNA sequence: TGTGCCAGCAGCAGGGACAGGGCCCTCGGGACCCAGTACTTC. The variable domain in full, with the rest retrieved from reference TRBV28 and TRBJ2-5, is DVKVTQSSRYLVKRTGEKVFLECVQDMDHENMFWYRQDPGLGLRLIYFSYDVKMKEKGDIPEGYSVSREKKERFSLILESASTNQTSMYLCASSRDRALGTQYFGPGTRLLVL.

A note on this clonotype: Given a much more abundant clone one base away, this may be a read error. The CDR3 here is CASRSRGPGRGSTDTQYF. CDR3 in DNA: TGTGCCAGCAGGTCAAGGGGGCCGGGCAGGGGTAGCACAGATACGCAGTATTTT. The rearrangement uses TRBV7-2 and TRBJ2-3; TRBD1 aligns across 7 bases. Germline lookup yields CDR1 SGHTA and CDR2 FQGNSA. The CDR3 is 18 residues long. The V and J ends lost 6 bases and 0 bases, in that order; junction bases with no gene match: 15.

Many counts were recorded for this clonotype. The chain uses TRBV3-1 and TRBJ2-7; 9 bases are a match to TRBD2. Germline CDR1 LGHDT, CDR2 YNNKEL (reference sequence). The V gene end was trimmed by 5 bases and the J gene end by 6 bases; junction bases not matched to a gene: 11. There are 15 residues in the CDR3. The CDR3 DNA is TGTGCCAGCAGCAGTTACTCTAGGCGGGAGGGCGAGCAGTACTTC. Translating it yields CASSSYSRREGEQYF.

This clonotype was observed a handful of times. The CDR3 DNA reads as TGTGCCAGCAGCCAAGAGGGGCACACTGAAGCTTTCTTT. Residues: CASSQEGHTEAFF. This sequence joins TRBV3-1 and TRBJ1-1; maybe TRBD1 (5 bases). This CDR3 comprises 13 residues. V lost 0 bases, J lost 3 bases, and 5 bases lay in between. CDR1 is LGHDT and CDR2 is YNNKEL in the germline V gene (reference sequence).

This clonotype counts as medium-sized (0.01 to 0.1%). J is TRBJ2-7 and V is TRBV5-1; D is unresolved. Germline V gives CDR1 SGHRS, CDR2 YFSETQ. The CDR3 consists of 15 residues. V was trimmed by 0 bases and J by 5 bases, leaving 15 bases between them. CDR3 amino acids: CASSLVSSEENEQYF. CDR3 sequence (DNA): TGCGCCAGCAGCTTGGTGTCTTCTGAAGAAAACGAGCAGTACTTC.

In its sample, this clonotype ranks as medium-sized. The DNA for the CDR3 is TGCGCCAGCAGCTCCGCAGGAGGCAGGACTGAAGCTTTCTTT. Amino acid sequence: CASSSAGGRTEAFF. V usage is TRBV5-1 and J usage is TRBJ1-1; D remains ambiguous. The CDR3 sequence is 14 residues long. V gave up 3 bases and J gave up 5 bases, with 14 bases separating them. CDR1 SGHRS and CDR2 YFSETQ come from the germline V gene.

This clonotype was seen ten or more times. The rearrangement joins TRBV20-1 to TRBJ2-5; D is perhaps TRBD1 (6 bases). Germline V gives CDR1 DFQATT, CDR2 SNEGSKA (reference sequence). Deletions cut 4 bases from V and 0 bases from J, with 9 bases between. CDR3 size: 13 residues. The chain's CDR3 is CSAKQGYQETQYF. The DNA of the CDR3 is TGCAGTGCTAAACAGGGCTACCAAGAGACCCAGTACTTC.

The chain combines TRBV27 with TRBJ2-2; D is unresolved. The CDR3 has 14 residues. Per germline, CDR1 MNHEY and CDR2 SMNVEV (reference sequence). The V and J ends lost 1 base and 8 bases respectively, with 11 bases between them. CDR3 DNA: TGTGCCAGCAGTTTATTGGGCCTAAGGGGGGAGCTGTTTTTT. Amino acid sequence: CASSLLGLRGELFF.

As to this clonotype: The conserved phenylalanine or tryptophan is not found at the CDR3 terminus, so this likely reflects a read error. This chain's CDR3 is CASSFSTLRSGANALTC. CDR3 in DNA: TGTGCCAGCAGCTTTAGTACGCTCCGCTCTGGGGCCAACGCCCTGACTTGC. V gene TRBV7-9 combines with J gene TRBJ2-6; a weak D match, TRBD1 (5 bases). Germline-derived CDR1 and CDR2 are SEHNR and FQNEAQ (reference sequence). The CDR3 is 17 amino acids.

V gene TRBV20-1 combines with J gene TRBJ1-3; D gene uncertain. This CDR3 spans 13 amino acids. Trimming left V 3 bases short and J 0 bases short, with 6 bases between. Germline V gene lookup returns CDR1 DFQATT and CDR2 SNEGSKA (reference sequence). CDR3 DNA: TGCAGTGCTAGTGAACTCTCTGGAAACACCATATATTTT. It specifies CSASELSGNTIYF.

In this sample, this clonotype turned up once. A much bigger clone sits one base away, suggesting this may be a read error. The CDR3 does not end in the conserved phenylalanine or tryptophan, so this is likely a read error. This sequence joins TRBV29-1 and TRBJ2-1; TRBD2 is a possible D gene (6 bases). The V end was cut by 5 bases, the J end by 0 bases, with 14 bases between. CDR1 and CDR2 (germline): SQVTM, ANQGSEA. The CDR3 runs 15 residues. The chain's CDR3 is CSVPQWRDSYNEQFL. DNA of the CDR3: TGCAGCGTTCCCCAGTGGCGGGACTCCTACAATGAGCAGTTCCTC.

The V gene is TRBV27, the J gene TRBJ2-3, with TRBD1 as a possible D gene (6 bases). Trimming shortened V by 6 bases and J by 2 bases, and 9 bases separated the two germline ends. This CDR3 comprises 13 residues. Germline CDR1 and CDR2: MNHEY and SMNVEV (reference sequence). The CDR3 loop reads CASRTGDTDTQYF. DNA of the CDR3: TGTGCCAGCAGGACAGGAGACACAGATACGCAGTATTTT.

This clonotype was counted a few times. This may come from a read error, since a much larger clone is one base off. This sequence joins TRBV6-2 or TRBV6-3 and TRBJ1-5, with D possibly TRBD1 on 5 matching bases. With 5 bases removed from V and 6 bases from J, the gap between germline ends came to 20 bases. CDR3 length: 16 residues. Germline CDR1 MNHEY, CDR2 SVGEGT. CDR3 protein: CASSPAPGQDGQPQHF. Here the CDR3 DNA reads TGTGCCAGCAGTCCCGCCCCAGGGCAGGACGGTCAGCCCCAGCATTTT.

A word on this clonotype: The CDR3 does not end in the conserved phenylalanine or tryptophan, so this is likely a read error. This chain connects TRBV2 to TRBJ1-1, with D uncertain. The CDR3 spans 14 residues. Germline CDR1 and CDR2: SNHLY and FYNNEI. Deletions cut 8 bases from V and 1 base from J, with 14 bases between. This CDR3 reads CASGRTATNTEAFL. DNA for the CDR3: TGTGCCAGCGGGAGGACGGCTACGAACACTGAAGCTTTCCTT.

Many counts were recorded for this clonotype. The rearrangement uses TRBV5-1 and TRBJ2-6; D may correspond to TRBD1 or TRBD2 (5 bases each). V was cut by 3 bases and J by 0 bases, with 10 bases left in between. The germline V gene has CDR1 SGHRS and CDR2 YFSETQ. CDR3 length: 16 amino acids. The CDR3 DNA reads as TGCGCCAGCAGCTGGGACCGACCCTCTGGGGCCAACGTCCTGACTTTC. Its protein product is CASSWDRPSGANVLTF.

At least ten counts were recorded for this clonotype. The rearrangement joins TRBV5-1 to TRBJ1-5; 8 bases line up with TRBD1. After removal of 4 bases from V and 6 bases from J, the junction contained 9 bases not matched to a gene. The CDR3 consists of 15 residues. Germline CDR1 and CDR2: SGHRS and YFSETQ. In DNA, the CDR3 is TGCGCCAGCAGCCCTCAGGGGGCGATGGGTCAGCCCCAGCATTTT. Encoded protein: CASSPQGAMGQPQHF.

This clonotype was found a few times. CDR3 residues: CAWRGSGSGETQYF. The DNA of the CDR3 is TGTGCCTGGAGGGGTAGCGGGAGCGGAGAGACCCAGTACTTC. This chain joins TRBV30 and TRBJ2-5; 9 bases are a match to TRBD2. Looked up from germline, CDR1 is GTSNPN and CDR2 is SVGIG (reference sequence). The CDR3 consists of 14 residues. Trimming cost V 3 bases and J 4 bases; bases outside gene matches: 6.

There are many counts of this clonotype. CDR3 coding DNA: TGCGCCAGCAGCCAAGTCTATTCACAGGGGGGCTACGAGCAGTACTTC. Residues: CASSQVYSQGGYEQYF. The V gene is TRBV4-1, the J gene TRBJ2-7, with 8 bases fitting TRBD1. The germline V gene encodes CDR1 MGHRA and CDR2 YSYEKL. J lost 3 bases, V lost 1 base, and 8 bases had no gene match. The length of the CDR3 is 16 residues.

Turning to this clonotype: This clone may be a read error of a much larger clone one base away. This chain connects TRBV6-1 to TRBJ2-1; 11 nucleotides match TRBD2. This CDR3 region has 15 residues. With 6 bases clipped from V and 8 bases from J, the junction kept 9 bases outside the gene matches. Germline CDR1 reads MNHNS; CDR2 reads SASEGT. The CDR3 region has the DNA TGTGCCAGCAGGCCTAGCGGGGGGCCTTCGGATGAGCAGTTCTTC. This gives the protein CASRPSGGPSDEQFF.

By frequency in the sample, this clonotype is medium-sized. The CDR3 bases are TGTGCCAGCAGCCGTCCGGACAGCACGACCGGGGAGCTGTTTTTT. The encoded protein is CASSRPDSTTGELFF. This chain uses TRBV5-4 with TRBJ2-2, with D tentatively TRBD1 (6 bases). The V and J ends lost 4 bases and 5 bases respectively, with 15 bases between them. Germline V lookup: CDR1 SGHNT, CDR2 YYREEE (reference sequence). This CDR3 spans 15 amino acids.

On this clonotype itself: This may be a read error, as it is one base from a much larger clone. The rearrangement joins TRBV20-1 to TRBJ2-7; 8 bases agree with TRBD1. Germline V CDR1 and CDR2: DFQATT, SNEGSKA (reference sequence). The CDR3 is 13 residues long. The CDR3 loop reads CGAVGQGVYEQYF. DNA for the CDR3: TGCGGTGCTGTCGGACAGGGAGTATACGAGCAGTACTTC.

About this clonotype itself: Being one base from a much bigger clone, this may be a read error. V and J are TRBV27 and TRBJ2-7, with 10 bases identical to TRBD2. The CDR3 totals 15 residues. V lost 4 bases to trimming and J lost 6 bases; unmatched junction nucleotides: 9. The germline V gene has CDR1 MNHEY and CDR2 SMNVEV (reference sequence). The CDR3 sequence: CASSSRGAGGLEQYF. The CDR3 nucleotides are TGTGCCAGCAGTTCCCGAGGAGCGGGAGGGCTCGAGCAGTACTTC.

Sample share makes this clonotype medium-sized. This rearrangement joins TRBV5-1 to TRBJ1-1; no reliable D call. The V and J ends lost 5 bases and 1 base respectively, with 12 bases between them. The V gene's germline CDR1 is SGHRS and CDR2 YFSETQ. The CDR3 length is 14 residues. The CDR3 nucleotides are TGCGCCAGCAGTAACCAGGTGGAGAACACTGAAGCTTTCTTT. The encoded protein is CASSNQVENTEAFF. The variable domain in full, with the rest retrieved from reference TRBV5-1 and TRBJ1-1, is KAGVTQTPRYLIKTRGQQVTLSCSPISGHRSVSWYQQTPGQGLQFLFEYFSETQRNKGNFPGRFSGRQFSNSRSEMNVSTLELGDSALYLCASSNQVENTEAFFGQGTRLTVV.

A few counts support this clonotype. This chain uses TRBV10-2 with TRBJ2-3; D might be TRBD2 (6 bases). V was trimmed by 6 bases and J by 2 bases, leaving 21 bases between them. Germline assignment: CDR1 WSHSY and CDR2 SAAADI. The CDR3 loop spans 17 amino acids. Here the CDR3 DNA reads TGCGCCAGCAGAGGAGGGGAGGCCCAGCCTTTCACAGATACGCAGTATTTT. Its protein product is CASRGGEAQPFTDTQYF.

In DNA form, the CDR3 reads TGTGCCACCAGCAGAGATCAAGATACGCAGTATTTT. This gives the protein CATSRDQDTQYF. The chain links TRBV15 to TRBJ2-3, with D unresolved. In germline, CDR1 is LNHNV, CDR2 YYDKDF (reference sequence). Deletions cut 0 bases from V and 5 bases from J, with 3 bases between. This CDR3 has 12 amino acids.

Judged by abundance, this clonotype is medium-sized. The gene calls are TRBV20-1 and TRBJ1-5; 7 nucleotides agree with TRBD1. The trim removed 6 bases at V and 6 bases at J, leaving 17 bases unmatched. The CDR3 is 16 residues long. Germline-derived CDR1 and CDR2 are DFQATT and SNEGSKA (reference sequence). The chain's CDR3 is CSALTGRRYGGQPQHF. DNA of the CDR3: TGCAGTGCACTGACAGGGCGACGGTATGGGGGTCAGCCCCAGCATTTT.

This clonotype was recorded at least ten times. J is TRBJ1-5 and V is TRBV28, with D hard to call. Looked up from germline, CDR1 is MDHEN and CDR2 is SYDVKM. This CDR3 is 13 amino acids long. Trimming pared 5 bases from V and 5 bases from J, leaving 10 bases between. Here the CDR3 DNA reads TGTGCCAGCAGTCCCATGAGCTATCAGCCCCAGCATTTT. This encodes CASSPMSYQPQHF.

As for this clonotype: A clone one base away is much larger, so this may be a read error. The rearrangement joins TRBV5-1 to TRBJ1-3; possible D gene TRBD1, 6 bases. V lost 1 base, J lost 4 bases, and 15 bases lay in between. CDR3 size: 16 residues. Looked up from germline, CDR1 is SGHRS and CDR2 is YFSETQ. CDR3 nucleotide sequence: TGCGCCAGCAGCTTGACGATAGGACAGACCGGAAACACCATATATTTT. Translating gives CASSLTIGQTGNTIYF. The full variable domain, its missing parts supplied by reference TRBV5-1 and TRBJ1-3, is KAGVTQTPRYLIKTRGQQVTLSCSPISGHRSVSWYQQTPGQGLQFLFEYFSETQRNKGNFPGRFSGRQFSNSRSEMNVSTLELGDSALYLCASSLTIGQTGNTIYFGEGSWLTVV.